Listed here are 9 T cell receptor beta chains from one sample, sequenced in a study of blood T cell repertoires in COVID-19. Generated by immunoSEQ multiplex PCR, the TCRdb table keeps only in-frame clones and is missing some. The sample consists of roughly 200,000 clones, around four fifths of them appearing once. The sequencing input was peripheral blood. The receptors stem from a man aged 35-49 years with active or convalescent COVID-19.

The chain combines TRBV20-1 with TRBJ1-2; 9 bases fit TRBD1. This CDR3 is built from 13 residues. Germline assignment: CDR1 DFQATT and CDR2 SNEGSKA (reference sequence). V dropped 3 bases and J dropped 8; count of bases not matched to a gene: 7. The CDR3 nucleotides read TGCAGTGCTAGTGGGACAGGGATCAGGGGCTACACCTTC. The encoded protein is CSASGTGIRGYTF.

The CDR3 DNA sequence: TGTGCCAGCAGCTTAGCAGAGTATGGTTACGAGCAGTACTTC. This gives the protein CASSLAEYGYEQYF. The rearrangement links TRBV7-9 to TRBJ2-7; unclear D gene. Trimming cost V 0 bases and J 4 bases, with 10 bases left between them. Germline CDR1 SEHNR, CDR2 FQNEAQ (reference sequence). The CDR3 contains 14 residues.

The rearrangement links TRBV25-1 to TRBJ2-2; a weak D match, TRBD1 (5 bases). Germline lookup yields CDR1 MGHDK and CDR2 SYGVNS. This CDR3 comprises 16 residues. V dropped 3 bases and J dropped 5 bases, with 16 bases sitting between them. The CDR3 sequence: CASSEAGNSRTGELFF. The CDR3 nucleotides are TGTGCCAGCAGTGAGGCAGGGAATTCGAGGACCGGGGAGCTGTTTTTT.

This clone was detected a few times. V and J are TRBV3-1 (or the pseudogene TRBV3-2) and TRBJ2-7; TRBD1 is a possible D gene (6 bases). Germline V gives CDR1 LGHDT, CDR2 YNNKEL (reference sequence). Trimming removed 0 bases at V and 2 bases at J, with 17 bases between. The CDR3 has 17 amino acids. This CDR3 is CASSQDGGHQGPYEQYF. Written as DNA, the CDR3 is TGTGCCAGCAGCCAAGATGGGGGACACCAAGGACCCTACGAGCAGTACTTC.

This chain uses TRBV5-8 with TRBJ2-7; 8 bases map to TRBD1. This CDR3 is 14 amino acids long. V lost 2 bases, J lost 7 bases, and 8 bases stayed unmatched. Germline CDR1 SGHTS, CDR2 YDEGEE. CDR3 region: CASSLGQGASEQYF. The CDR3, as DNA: TGTGCCAGCAGCTTAGGGCAGGGGGCAAGTGAGCAGTACTTC.

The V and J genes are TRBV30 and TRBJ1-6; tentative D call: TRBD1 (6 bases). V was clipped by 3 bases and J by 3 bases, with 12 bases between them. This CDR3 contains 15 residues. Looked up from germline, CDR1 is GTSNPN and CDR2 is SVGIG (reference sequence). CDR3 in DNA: TGTGCCTGGAGACAGGGCCCCGGCTATAATTCACCCCTCCACTTT. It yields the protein CAWRQGPGYNSPLHF.

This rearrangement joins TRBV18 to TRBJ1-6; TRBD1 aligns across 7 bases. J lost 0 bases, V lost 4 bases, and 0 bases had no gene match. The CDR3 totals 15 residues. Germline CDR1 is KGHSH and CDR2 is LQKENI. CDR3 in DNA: TGTGCCAGCTCACGGGACAGCTCCTATAATTCACCCCTCCACTTT. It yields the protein CASSRDSSYNSPLHF.

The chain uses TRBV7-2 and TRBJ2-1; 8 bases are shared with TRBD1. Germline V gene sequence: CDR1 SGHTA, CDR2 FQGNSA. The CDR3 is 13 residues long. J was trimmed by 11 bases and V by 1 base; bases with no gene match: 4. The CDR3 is CASSLGRDRQQFF. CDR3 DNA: TGTGCCAGCAGCTTAGGACGGGACAGGCAGCAGTTCTTC.

The CDR3 loop is CATSTRGQGSYNSPLHF. CDR3 DNA: TGTGCCACCAGCACTAGGGGACAGGGATCATATAATTCACCCCTCCACTTT. The gene calls are TRBV15 and TRBJ1-6, with 9 nucleotides matching TRBD1. The junction had 8 bases not matched to a gene; V was cut back by 4 bases and J by 4 bases. This CDR3 contains 17 residues. Looked up from germline, CDR1 is LNHNV and CDR2 is YYDKDF (reference sequence).